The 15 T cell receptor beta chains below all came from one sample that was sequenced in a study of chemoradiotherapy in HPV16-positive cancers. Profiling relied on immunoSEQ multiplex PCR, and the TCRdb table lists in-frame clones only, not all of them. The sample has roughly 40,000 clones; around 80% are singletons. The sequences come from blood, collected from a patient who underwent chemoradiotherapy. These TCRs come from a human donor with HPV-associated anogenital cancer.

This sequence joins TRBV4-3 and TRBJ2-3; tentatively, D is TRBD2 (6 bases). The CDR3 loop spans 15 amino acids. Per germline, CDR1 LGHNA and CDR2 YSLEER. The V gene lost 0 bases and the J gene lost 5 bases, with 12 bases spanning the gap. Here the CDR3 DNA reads TGCGCCAGCAGCCAAGAAATACGCGGGATAGATACGCAGTATTTT. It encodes CASSQEIRGIDTQYF.

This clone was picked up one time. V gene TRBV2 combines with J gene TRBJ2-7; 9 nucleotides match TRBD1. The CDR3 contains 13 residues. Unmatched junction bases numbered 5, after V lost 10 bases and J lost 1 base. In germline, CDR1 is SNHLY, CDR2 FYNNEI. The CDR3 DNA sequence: TGTGCCACCGACGGACAGGGGTCCTACGAGCAGTACTTC. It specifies CATDGQGSYEQYF.

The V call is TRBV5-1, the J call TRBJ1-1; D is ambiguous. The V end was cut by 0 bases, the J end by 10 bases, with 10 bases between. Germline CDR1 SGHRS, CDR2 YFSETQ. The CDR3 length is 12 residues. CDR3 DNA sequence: TGCGCCAGCAGCTTGGGGAGGGAGGGAGCTTTCTTT. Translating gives CASSLGREGAFF.

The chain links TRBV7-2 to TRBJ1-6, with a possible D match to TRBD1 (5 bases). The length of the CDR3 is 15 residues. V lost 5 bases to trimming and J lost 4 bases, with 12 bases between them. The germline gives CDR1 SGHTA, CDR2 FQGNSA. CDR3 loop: CASSPTAGYNSPLHF. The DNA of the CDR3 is TGTGCCAGCAGCCCGACAGCGGGGTATAATTCACCCCTCCACTTT.

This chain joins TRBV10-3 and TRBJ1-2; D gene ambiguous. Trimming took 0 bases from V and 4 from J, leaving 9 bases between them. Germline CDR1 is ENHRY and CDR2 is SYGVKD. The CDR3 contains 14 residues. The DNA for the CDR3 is TGTGCCATCAGTGAGTCGTCCGGTGCCTATGGCTACACCTTC. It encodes CAISESSGAYGYTF.

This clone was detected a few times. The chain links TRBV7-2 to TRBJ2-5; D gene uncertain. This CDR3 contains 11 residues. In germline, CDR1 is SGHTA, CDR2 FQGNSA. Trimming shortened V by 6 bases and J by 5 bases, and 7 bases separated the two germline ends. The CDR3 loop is CASRDEETQYF. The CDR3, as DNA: TGTGCCAGCAGAGACGAGGAGACCCAGTACTTC.

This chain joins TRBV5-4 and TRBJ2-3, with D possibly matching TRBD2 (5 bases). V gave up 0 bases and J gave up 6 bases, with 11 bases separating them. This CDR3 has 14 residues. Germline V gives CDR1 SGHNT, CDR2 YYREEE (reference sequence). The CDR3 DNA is TGTGCCAGCAGCTTGGCCGGGAATCGGGATACGCAGTATTTT. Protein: CASSLAGNRDTQYF.

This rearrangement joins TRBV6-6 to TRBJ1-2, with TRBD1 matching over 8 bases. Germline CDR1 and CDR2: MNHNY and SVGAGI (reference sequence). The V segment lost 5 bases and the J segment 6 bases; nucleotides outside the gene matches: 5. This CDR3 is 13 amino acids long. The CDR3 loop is CASSRQGQDGYTF. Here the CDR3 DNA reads TGTGCCAGCAGTAGACAGGGACAGGATGGCTACACCTTC.

CDR3 DNA: TGTGCCAGCAGCCGAGACAGCACAGCCTACGAGCAGTACTTC. Amino acid sequence: CASSRDSTAYEQYF. The J gene is TRBJ2-7, the V gene TRBV7-2; a weak D match, TRBD1 (5 bases). The V gene's germline CDR1 is SGHTA and CDR2 FQGNSA. Trimming left V 5 bases short and J 2 bases short, with 13 bases between. CDR3 length equals 14 residues.

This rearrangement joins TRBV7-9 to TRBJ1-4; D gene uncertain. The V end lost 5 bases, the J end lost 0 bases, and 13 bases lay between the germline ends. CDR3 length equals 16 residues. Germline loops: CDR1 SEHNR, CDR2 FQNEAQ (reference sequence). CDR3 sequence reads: CASSRGPDTTNEKLFF. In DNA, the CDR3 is TGTGCCAGCAGCCGCGGACCAGACACAACTAATGAAAAACTGTTTTTT.

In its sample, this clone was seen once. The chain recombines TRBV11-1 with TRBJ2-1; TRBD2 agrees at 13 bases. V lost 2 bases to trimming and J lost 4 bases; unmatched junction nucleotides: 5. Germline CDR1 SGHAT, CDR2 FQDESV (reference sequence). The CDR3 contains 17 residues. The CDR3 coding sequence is TGTGCCAGCAGCTTATTGACTAGCGGGGGGCCTTACAATGAGCAGTTCTTC. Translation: CASSLLTSGGPYNEQFF.

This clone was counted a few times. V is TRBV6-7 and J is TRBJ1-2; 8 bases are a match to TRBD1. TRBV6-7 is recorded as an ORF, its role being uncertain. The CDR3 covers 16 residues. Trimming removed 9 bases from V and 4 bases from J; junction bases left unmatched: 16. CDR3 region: CARAGMAAQGVYGYTF. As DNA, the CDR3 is TGTGCCAGAGCTGGGATGGCGGCACAGGGGGTCTATGGCTACACCTTC.

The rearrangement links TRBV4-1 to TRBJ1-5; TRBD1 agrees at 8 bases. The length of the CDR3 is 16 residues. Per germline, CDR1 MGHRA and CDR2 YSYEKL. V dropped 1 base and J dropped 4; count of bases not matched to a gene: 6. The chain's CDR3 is CASSQGQGPINQPQHF. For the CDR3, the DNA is TGCGCCAGCAGCCAAGGACAGGGGCCGATTAATCAGCCCCAGCATTTT.

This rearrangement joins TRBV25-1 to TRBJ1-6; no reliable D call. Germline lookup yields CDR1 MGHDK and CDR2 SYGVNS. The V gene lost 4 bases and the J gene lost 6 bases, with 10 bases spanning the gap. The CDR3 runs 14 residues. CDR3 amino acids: CASSATGRNSPLHF. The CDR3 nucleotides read TGTGCCAGCAGTGCTACTGGGCGTAATTCACCCCTCCACTTT.

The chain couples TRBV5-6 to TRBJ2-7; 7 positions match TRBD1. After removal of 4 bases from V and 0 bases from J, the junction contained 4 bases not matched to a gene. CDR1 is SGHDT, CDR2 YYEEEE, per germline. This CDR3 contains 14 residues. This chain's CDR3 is CASSQDRTSYEQYF. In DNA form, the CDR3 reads TGTGCCAGCAGCCAGGACAGGACCTCCTACGAGCAGTACTTC.